The entry that follows covers one T cell receptor beta chain sequence. The specificity of this receptor is unknown. Per-base quality was not reported, and no clone a single base away is much larger than it. Participants were included only if at least one PBMC sample before ART initiation and at least two post-ART samples were available. Treatment was received in the United States of America by all participants with HIV. Before DNA extraction, cryopreserved samples of about 0.95-10 million PBMC were thawed and then washed. At the time of the earliest PBMC sample for each participant with HIV, ages ranged from about 20 to 55 years. Per participant, PBMC samples came from 1-4 timepoints prior to ART initiation and 2-8 timepoints following ART initiation, for a median of 7 samples. For every participant, serial HIV viral load, CD4+ T-cell count, ART history and demographic data were obtained. Genomic DNA was extracted from unsorted PBMC with a Qiagen kit on a QIAcube, processed in batches of 12 samples.

This sample is drawn from a study of long-term antiretroviral therapy in people with HIV (dated by TCRdb to 2022 to 2024). Study-wide context: Collection of the earliest samples took place about a decade ahead of the 2015 WHO recommendation for immediate ART, at a time when ART was typically delayed until CD4 counts fell. Whether ART initiation and durable HIV suppression were associated with changes in peripheral blood TRB repertoire composition and diversity was tested in a retrospective serial study. From some 28 adults with confirmed HIV infection, the cohort provided 192 cryopreserved PBMC samples, gathered serially across a mean of about six years (range 1-12). Among the 30 to 35 participants with HIV, about a dozen were female. No cross-contamination during QIAcube processing turned up in test extractions that ran a monoclonal T-cell line alongside around 32 polyclonal samples.

From a lookup of the germline V gene (reference sequence), CDR1 and CDR2 are MNHEY and SMNVEV. V is pruned by 5 bases and J by 4 bases, leaving 4 bases of the junction without a gene match. There are 13 amino acids in the CDR3, from cysteine to phenylalanine inclusive. Only the CDR3 region is kept as DNA, spanning 39 bases read in frame from base 1. Beyond this particular receptor, the publication reports: Samples dated from the mid-2000s to the late 2010s, and the ART regimens used may be less effective than current ones. Because pre-ART samples had limited cell numbers, profiling was done on unsorted PBMC rather than on sorted CD4+ and CD8+ T cells. HIV repertoires had narrower CDR3 length ranges than controls, and the network structure suggested an antigen-experienced repertoire that shifted only slightly toward naive after ART. A significant increase in TRB diversity was found to be associated with ART initiation, although TRB diversity was observed to remain significantly below that of transplant donor controls even after long-term ART. At every time point, the repertoire was dominated by expanded TRB clones first identified before ART initiation, although this dominance fluctuated and, in many PLHIV, declined after ART. Inferences about post-ART repertoire changes were limited because no data were available on ART adherence, viral resistance or therapy changes. Since PBMC availability was limited, sequencing covered only the TCR beta chain, with no alpha chain pairing.

The immunoSEQ hsTCRB v3.0 assay was used at survey level resolution for TRB variable region sequencing. The target sequencing depth for TRB was 40,000-50,000 T-cell genomes per sample. TRB libraries were pooled and sequenced on an Illumina MiSeq using a v3 150-cycle kit. In the authors' own workflow: Repertoire analysis was performed in R inside a reproducible Nextflow workflow that covered QC, data transformation and analysis. Custom analyses were implemented in LymphoSeq2, an R package for AIRR-Seq data exploration. After excluding a handful of samples that yielded fewer than 5000 total TRB sequences, roughly 190 HIV repertoires remained for analysis. Among the 170 to 200 HIV repertoires that were kept, roughly 59 were collected before ART initiation and roughly 130 were collected after ART initiation. Repertoires were downsampled to 5000 TRB nucleotide sequences, and summary statistics were averaged over 100 downsampling iterations. Only TRB sequences with CDR3 regions of at least seven amino acids were retained for analysis. Two measures captured diversity: a Shannon entropy-derived clonality score and the Gini coefficient. In the repertoire networks, any two of the top 5000 CDR3 amino acid sequences were linked whenever the two sequences differed by an edit distance of one. For TRB CDR3 amino acid sequences, GLIPH2 was used to predict antigen specificity groups and MHC restriction. To flag known CMV, EBV, HIV or tissue antigen associations, CDR3 amino acid sequences were matched against VDJdb and McPAS-TCR. Pre-ART, post-ART and control groups were compared with Wilcoxon signed-rank tests and Holm-Bonferroni correction. TCRdb took this table from immuneACCESS and kept in-frame rearrangements with V and J called. Such tables lack part of the clones; where checked against another copy, unresolved V genes explain under half of the gap, and the rest is unexplained. Clone size and V and J calls were adopted from that table, with D and trimming inferred from the DNA. The sample table shows around 20,000 clones, and about 89% are seen once. Of the sample, 3% to 4% falls within the top ten clones.

The rearrangement joined TRBV27 to TRBJ2-7; TRBD1 aligns with 8 central bases. Sequenced here: unsorted PBMCs, sampled roughly 2.7 years after starting antiretroviral therapy. This receptor was taken from a woman in her 50s with HIV. The CDR3 sequence is CASSGRGPYEQYF. Read as DNA, the sequence is TGTGCCAGCAGTGGCAGGGGGCCTTACGAGCAGTACTTC.